This note documents a single T cell receptor (beta chain) sequence. This receptor's antigen is unknown. No base quality information exists; no much larger clone differs at one position. Library generation was performed with the immunoSEQ multiplex PCR assay. TCRdb mirrors the immuneACCESS table, restricted to in-frame sequences. Some clones are absent from its copies; in checked studies, under half trace to an unresolved V gene, and the reason for the others is unknown. The sample table contains almost 25,000 clones; only one count was recorded for around nine tenths of them. Of the sample, approximately 0.67% is held by the ten largest clones. This sample stems from a study of T cell changes during pregnancy in multiple sclerosis (dated by TCRdb to between 2017 and 2020). As for the study more broadly: In women with multiple sclerosis, the researchers looked at how the T cell repertoire shifted as pregnancy progressed.

Measured from the cysteine to the phenylalanine, the CDR3 is 14 residues long. The sequence is cut down to CDR3 DNA, 42 bases in frame from base 1. Taken from the germline V gene, the CDR1 and CDR2 loops are SGHDT and YYEEEE. A distance of 16 bases separates the germline ends of V and J, which lose 2 bases and 8 bases respectively. This TCR was recovered from a female donor in good health, enrolled as a control in a pregnancy study. Sequenced material: CD4+ T cells from peripheral blood mononuclear cells, taken in the first trimester of pregnancy. Here the chain combines TRBV5-6 and TRBJ1-2, and the D gene may be TRBD1, 5 bases matching. The CDR3 region has the sequence CASSFPFQGGGYTF. The DNA sequence is TGTGCCAGCAGCTTCCCCTTCCAGGGTGGCGGCTACACCTTC.